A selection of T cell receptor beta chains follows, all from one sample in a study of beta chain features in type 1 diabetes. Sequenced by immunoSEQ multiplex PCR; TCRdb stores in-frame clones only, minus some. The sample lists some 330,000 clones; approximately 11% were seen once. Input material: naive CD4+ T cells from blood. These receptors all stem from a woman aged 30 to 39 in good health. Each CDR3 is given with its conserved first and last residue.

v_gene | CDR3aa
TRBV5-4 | CASSGPRADTQYF
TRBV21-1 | CASGGRAPHEQYF
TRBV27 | CASSSGLAGGPIHEQYF
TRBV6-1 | CASGSGSLYQETQYF
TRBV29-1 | CSVADREKTPTDTQYF
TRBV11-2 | CASSLGLDYEQYF
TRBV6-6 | CASTQGGLATYNEQFF
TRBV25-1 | CASSEWTELDTQYF
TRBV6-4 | CASSDSGQGTGGYTF
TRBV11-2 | CASSSIAGEETQYF
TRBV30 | CAWKGATSGSSYNEQFF
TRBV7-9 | CASSKSRGTGELFF
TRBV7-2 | CASSSAGTGPYGYTF
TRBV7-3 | CASSLTNNEQFF
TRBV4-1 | CASSQARVDEQYF